The 2 T cell receptor beta chains in this list originate from one sample, sequenced in a study of naive and memory T cell subsets. An oligonucleotide containing a UMI was ligated to the 3' end of TCR cDNA. Ligated cDNA underwent four rounds of PCR with nested alpha and beta constant region primers and SP2. Using its own MiXCR run on the 5' RACE reads, TCRdb lists one record per CDR3 protein. The sample records roughly 60,000 distinct CDR3 sequences, approximately 8% being singletons. These receptors originate from a female donor in good health.

The chain is built from TRBV28 and TRBJ1-2, with a possible D match to TRBD1 (6 bases). The V and J ends lost 7 bases and 13 bases respectively, with 16 bases between them. Germline-derived CDR1 and CDR2 are MDHEN and SYDVKM. The CDR3 runs 11 residues. This CDR3 is CASTLRGQGTF. The CDR3 DNA sequence: TGTGCCAGCACCCTGCGGGGGCAGGGCACCTTC.

The rearrangement joins TRBV9 to TRBJ1-3; D ambiguous. Germline V gene sequence: CDR1 SGDLS, CDR2 YYNGEE. The CDR3 sequence is 15 residues long. V was pared by 4 bases and J by 2 bases, with 13 bases between. The CDR3 region is CASSPRRAAGNTIYF. In DNA form, the CDR3 reads TGTGCCAGCAGCCCCAGGCGGGCCGCTGGAAACACCATATATTTT. The complete variable domain, with remaining parts taken from reference TRBV9 and TRBJ1-3, reads DSGVTQTPKHLITATGQRVTLRCSPRSGDLSVYWYQQSLDQGLQFLIQYYNGEERAKGNILERFSAQQFPDLHSELNLSSLELGDSALYFCASSPRRAAGNTIYFGEGSWLTVV.